A single sample gave rise to the 25 T cell receptor beta chains below, sequenced in a study of CD8+CD57+ T cells in acquired aplastic anemia. The template used for profiling TCR beta VDJ and CDR3 was genomic DNA. TCRdb re-called the reads through MiXCR, storing one row per CDR3 protein. Of 450,000 to 550,000 distinct CDR3 sequences in the sample, around 30% are singletons; the top ten hold around 0.82%. Sequencing involved patients with CD8+CD57+ cell expansion previously shown by flow cytometry. Specimen: sorted CD4+, CD8+, or CD8+CD57+ T cells (not recorded which) from PBMCs. These receptors originate from a human donor with aplastic anemia.

A few counts support this clonotype. The chain employs TRBV20-1 and TRBJ1-3, with 9 bases aligning to TRBD1. This CDR3 contains 14 residues. Per the germline V gene, CDR1 is DFQATT and CDR2 is SNEGSKA (reference sequence). Losses at the gene ends were 5 bases for V and 5 bases for J; bases not matched to a gene: 7. In DNA form, the CDR3 reads TGCAGTGCTGGTACCGGGACAGGGAGAAACACCATATATTTT. This codes for CSAGTGTGRNTIYF.

This clonotype showed up many times. CDR3 in amino acids: CASSLQSLHF. As DNA, the CDR3 is TGTGCCAGCAGTCTCCAGTCCCTCCACTTT. The chain is built from TRBV27 and TRBJ1-6; no definite D call. Between the trimmed V and J ends, which lost 5 bases and 14 bases, there was a span of 7 bases. This CDR3 is 10 amino acids long. Germline CDR1 and CDR2: MNHEY and SMNVEV (reference sequence).

In its sample, this clonotype was seen many times. This sequence joins TRBV19 and TRBJ1-6; no definite D call. The CDR3 has 14 residues. The germline gives CDR1 LNHDA, CDR2 SQIVND (reference sequence). Trimming removed 6 bases at V and 0 bases at J, with 6 bases between. In DNA, the CDR3 is TGTGCCAGTAGACAGAGCTCCTATAATTCACCCCTCCACTTT. Translated, it gives CASRQSSYNSPLHF.

This clonotype was observed many times. The J gene is TRBJ1-3, the V gene TRBV29-1; D unresolved. Germline CDR1 is SQVTM and CDR2 is ANQGSEA. The CDR3 covers 12 residues. Trimming shortened V by 7 bases and J by 2 bases, and 9 bases separated the two germline ends. CDR3 sequence (DNA): TGCAGCGCGTTGTCGGCTGGAAACACCATATATTTT. Amino acid sequence: CSALSAGNTIYF. Filled out from reference TRBV29-1 and TRBJ1-3, the complete variable domain reads SAVISQKPSRDICQRGTSLTIQCQVDSQVTMMFWYRQQPGQSLTLIATANQGSEATYESGFVIDKFPISRPNLTFSTLTVSNMSPEDSSIYLCSALSAGNTIYFGEGSWLTVV.

The V and J genes are TRBV20-1 and TRBJ2-7; weak D call: TRBD2 (5 bases). V shed 4 bases and J shed 3 bases, with 13 bases lying between them. Germline values: CDR1 DFQATT, CDR2 SNEGSKA (reference sequence). CDR3 length equals 13 residues. The CDR3 here is CSANARESYEQYF. The CDR3 nucleotides are TGCAGTGCTAACGCGAGGGAGAGCTACGAGCAGTACTTC.

The chain has TRBV11-2 and TRBJ2-2; no reliable D call. The CDR3 totals 16 residues. Looked up from germline, CDR1 is SGHAT and CDR2 is FQNNGV. Trimming shortened V by 1 base and J by 3 bases, and 12 bases separated the two germline ends. CDR3 residues: CASSLGPFEDTGELFF. Written as DNA, the CDR3 is TGTGCCAGCAGCTTAGGCCCCTTTGAGGACACCGGGGAGCTGTTTTTT.

With regard to this clonotype: The junction shows a germline mismatch at one end, possibly a read error. The chain combines TRBV15 with TRBJ1-2; no definite D call. The CDR3 length is 12 residues. Per the germline V gene, CDR1 is LNHNV and CDR2 is YYDKDF (reference sequence). The DNA for the CDR3 is TGTGCCACCAGCAGGGCTAACTGTGGCTACACCTTC. This encodes CATSRANCGYTF.

The rearrangement joins TRBV5-5 to TRBJ2-3; TRBD2 matches 7 bases. In germline, CDR1 is SGHKS, CDR2 YYEKEE (reference sequence). The CDR3 runs to 15 residues. V shed 5 bases, J shed 3 bases, and the junction held 9 bases outside the gene matches. This CDR3 reads CASSPSWGGTDTQYF. The CDR3 DNA reads TGTGCCAGCAGTCCTAGCTGGGGGGGTACAGATACGCAGTATTTT.

This sequence joins TRBV19 and TRBJ2-7; 9 bases map to TRBD2. Trimming removed 5 bases from V and 5 bases from J; junction bases left unmatched: 10. The germline gives CDR1 LNHDA, CDR2 SQIVND (reference sequence). The CDR3 is 15 amino acids. The CDR3 loop is CASSGRSGGWNEQYF. CDR3 sequence (DNA): TGTGCCAGTAGTGGGCGTAGCGGGGGTTGGAACGAGCAGTACTTC. The variable domain in full, completed from reference TRBV19 and TRBJ2-7, reads DGGITQSPKYLFRKEGQNVTLSCEQNLNHDAMYWYRQDPGQGLRLIYYSQIVNDFQKGDIAEGYSVSREKKESFPLTVTSAQKNPTAFYLCASSGRSGGWNEQYFGPGTRLTVT.

The chain recombines TRBV29-1 with TRBJ1-4, with 7 bases identical to TRBD1. This CDR3 has 15 amino acids. After removal of 2 bases from V and 10 bases from J, the junction contained 13 bases not matched to a gene. Germline V CDR1 and CDR2: SQVTM, ANQGSEA. The CDR3 DNA sequence: TGCAGCGTTGAACCTACAGGGGAGCGGCGGGGAAAACTGTTTTTT. Translated: CSVEPTGERRGKLFF. The variable domain in full, completed from reference TRBV29-1 and TRBJ1-4, reads SAVISQKPSRDICQRGTSLTIQCQVDSQVTMMFWYRQQPGQSLTLIATANQGSEATYESGFVIDKFPISRPNLTFSTLTVSNMSPEDSSIYLCSVEPTGERRGKLFFGSGTQLSVL.

Regarding this clonotype: The junction departs from germline at one end; a sequencing error may be responsible. The chain is built from TRBV27 and TRBJ2-1, with D tentatively TRBD2 (5 bases). The CDR3 extends over 13 amino acids. Germline V gene sequence: CDR1 MNHEY, CDR2 SMNVEV (reference sequence). CDR3 region: CASSPTRWWERFF. The CDR3 DNA reads as TGTGCCAGCAGCCCTACTAGATGGTGGGAGCGGTTCTTC.

The J gene is TRBJ2-3, the V gene TRBV7-2; unclear D gene. From germline, CDR1 is SGHTA and CDR2 FQGNSA. CDR3 length equals 15 residues. V was shortened by 1 base and J by 6 bases, with 14 bases between the two germline ends. This CDR3 reads CASSLGPDPQDTQYF. The CDR3 DNA reads TGTGCCAGCAGCTTAGGGCCGGACCCCCAGGATACGCAGTATTTT.

This clonotype appeared a few times. The chain recombines TRBV25-1 with TRBJ1-6; D perhaps matches TRBD1 (5 bases). The germline V gene has CDR1 MGHDK and CDR2 SYGVNS. This CDR3 spans 15 amino acids. The V gene lost 2 bases and the J gene lost 6 bases, with 11 bases spanning the gap. CDR3 residues: CASSEQGLGNSPLHF. The CDR3 bases are TGTGCCAGCAGTGAACAGGGTTTAGGTAATTCACCCCTCCACTTT.

The chain combines TRBV4-2 with TRBJ1-1; D not resolved. Germline V gene lookup returns CDR1 LGHNA and CDR2 YNFKEQ. The germline V and J ends were trimmed by 1 base and 5 bases, with 11 bases remaining between them. CDR3 length equals 14 residues. CDR3 DNA sequence: TGTGCCAGCAGCCAAGCTATTTACGGGACTGAAGCTTTCTTT. Translation: CASSQAIYGTEAFF.

This clonotype showed up many times. The chain recombines TRBV7-9 with TRBJ1-2; maybe TRBD1 (5 bases). This CDR3 has 12 amino acids. In germline, CDR1 is SEHNR, CDR2 FQNEAQ (reference sequence). Trimming stripped 5 bases from V and 10 bases from J, with 14 bases between. The CDR3 region is CASSRNWDHYTF. The CDR3, as DNA: TGTGCCAGCAGCCGAAATTGGGACCACTACACCTTC.

This chain uses TRBV5-1 with TRBJ2-3, with D unresolved. Trimming left V 1 base short and J 0 bases short, with 9 bases between. The germline CDR1 and CDR2 sequences are SGHRS and YFSETQ. CDR3 length: 15 amino acids. In DNA, the CDR3 is TGCGCCAGCAGCTTGACAGCGTTTAGCACAGATACGCAGTATTTT. This sequence encodes CASSLTAFSTDTQYF.

V and J are TRBV2 and TRBJ1-1; TRBD1 aligns across 10 bases. V shed 6 bases, J shed 3 bases, and the junction held 4 bases outside the gene matches. This CDR3 region has 14 residues. Per germline, CDR1 SNHLY and CDR2 FYNNEI. DNA for the CDR3: TGTGCCAGCAGCCACGGACAGGGGGACACTGAAGCTTTCTTT. Its protein product is CASSHGQGDTEAFF.

Comment on this clonotype: One junction end disagrees with the germline gene, perhaps due to a read error. The chain uses TRBV2 and TRBJ1-5; D gene unclear. Germline V gene data show CDR1 as SNHLY and CDR2 as FYNNEI. This CDR3 contains 14 residues. This CDR3 is CASSPDGDNQPRHF. The CDR3 DNA is TGTGCCAGCAGCCCCGACGGAGACAATCAGCCCCGGCATTTT.

The rearrangement uses TRBV2 and TRBJ2-3; 9 bases are shared with TRBD2. The germline V gene has CDR1 SNHLY and CDR2 FYNNEI. Unmatched junction bases numbered 7, after V lost 6 bases and J lost 0 bases. This CDR3 region has 16 residues. The CDR3 sequence: CASSLDLAGSTDTQYF. CDR3 nucleotide sequence: TGTGCCAGCAGCTTGGATCTAGCGGGGAGCACAGATACGCAGTATTTT.

This clonotype was detected ten times or more. V is TRBV9 and J is TRBJ2-7, with D uncertain. V shed 7 bases and J shed 5 bases, with 16 bases lying between them. Germline assignment: CDR1 SGDLS and CDR2 YYNGEE. This CDR3 has 13 amino acids. CDR3 protein: CASAAALGHEQYF. The CDR3 DNA reads as TGTGCCAGCGCGGCGGCACTGGGCCACGAGCAGTACTTC.

This clonotype was recorded many times. The genes are TRBV29-1 and TRBJ1-1; D is ambiguous. Deletions cut 4 bases from V and 5 bases from J, with 11 bases between. CDR1 is SQVTM, CDR2 ANQGSEA, per germline. CDR3 size: 12 residues. In DNA, the CDR3 is TGCAGCGTTGCGACGGGGAAGACTGAAGCTTTCTTT. Protein product: CSVATGKTEAFF.

On this clonotype itself: Likely a read error: the CDR3 ends without its conserved phenylalanine or tryptophan. The J gene is TRBJ2-1, the V gene TRBV7-7; TRBD1 matches 9 bases. This CDR3 contains 15 residues. Looked up from germline, CDR1 is SSHAT and CDR2 is FNYEAQ (reference sequence). CDR3 residues: CASGPGTGSYNEQFL. The CDR3 bases are TGTGCTAGCGGGCCGGGGACAGGGAGCTACAATGAGCAGTTCCTC.

This clonotype has at least ten counts. J is TRBJ2-5 and V is TRBV7-3; no definite D call. V lost 5 bases and J lost 2, with 12 bases in between. The CDR3 contains 14 residues. Germline V CDR1 and CDR2: SGHTA, FQGTGA. The chain's CDR3 is CASSPFGPQETQYF. CDR3 sequence (DNA): TGTGCCAGCAGCCCCTTCGGGCCACAAGAGACCCAGTACTTC.

This sequence joins TRBV12-3 or TRBV12-4 and TRBJ1-5; D ambiguous. Trimming shortened V by 6 bases and J by 9 bases, and 9 bases separated the two germline ends. The CDR3 consists of 11 residues. CDR3 bases: TGTGCCAGCAGCTCGACGGGGCCCCAGCATTTT. This codes for CASSSTGPQHF.

The V gene is TRBV7-9, the J gene TRBJ1-2; perhaps TRBD1 as D (5 bases). The V end was cut by 10 bases, the J end by 5 bases, with 17 bases between. Germline V gene data show CDR1 as SEHNR and CDR2 as FQNEAQ (reference sequence). The CDR3 runs to 13 residues. The CDR3 nucleotides read TGTGCCACCCAGGACACGGTGTCTTATGGCTACACCTTC. Translated: CATQDTVSYGYTF.